The sequence of this TCR beta chain was determined in a study of CD8 T cells in ankylosing spondylitis. Study results and limitations: CD8+ disease-linked clones were present at relatively low frequencies in blood. Earlier literature documents some of the motif variants in reactive arthritis synovial fluid and blood. Matched ankylosing spondylitis synovial fluid reportedly contained a significantly enriched population of disease-linked clones. A motif in TCR beta, a set of under ten highly homologous variants, appeared characteristic of ankylosing spondylitis blood.

Library preparation for TCR beta used quantitative 5'-RACE with molecular barcodes. TCRdb called the 5' RACE reads again in MiXCR, with one record for every CDR3 protein. This table has some 800,000 distinct CDR3 sequences, about an eighth appearing once. The CDR3 is made up of 15 amino acids. Per the germline V gene, CDR1 is SGHDT and CDR2 is YYEEEE. The V gene lost 1 base and the J gene lost 15 bases, with 20 bases spanning the gap. On this clonotype: Its antigen is unknown.

The sequencing sample was made of blood, either unsorted or a sorted T cell fraction (not recorded which). The V call is TRBV5-6, the J call TRBJ1-6; D is unclear. The TCR was taken from a male donor with ankylosing spondylitis. CDR3 in amino acids: CASSLFIARGFNLHF. CDR3 DNA: TGTGCCAGCAGCTTGTTTATAGCTCGGGGATTTAACCTCCACTTT.